The rows below give T cell receptor beta chains drawn from one sample of a study of CD4 T cells in relation to SARS-CoV-2 and coronaviruses. Assay: immunoSEQ multiplex PCR; the TCRdb copy retains only in-frame clones and omits some. This sample yields roughly 31,000 clones, of which about two thirds are seen a single time; roughly an eighth belongs to the top ten. No antigen is known for these receptors. The sequenced material came from CD4+ T cells from PBMCs, cultured in vitro. The receptors derive from a human donor in good health. CDR3s include the opening cysteine and the closing phenylalanine or tryptophan. A D gene is named only where the DNA matches it firmly. Only part of the rows carry a size: once, few, many, or a class if the clone is expanded.

. TRBJ2-5 . TRBV7-9 12 TGTGCCAGCAGCTTCAACCAAGAGACCCAGTACTTC CASSFNQETQYF
TRBD1 TRBJ2-7 few TRBV3-1/TRBV3-2 14 TGTGCCAGCAGCCAAAGACAGGGGGGCTACGAGCAGTACTTC CASSQRQGGYEQYF
. TRBJ2-5 . TRBV24-1 17 TGTGCCACCAGTGATTCCGGGGCAGGGGTCAACCAAGAGACCCAGTACTTC CATSDSGAGVNQETQYF
. TRBJ1-1 . TRBV9 13 TGTGCCAGCAGCGCTCGACAGTACACTGAAGCTTTCTTT CASSARQYTEAFF
. TRBJ2-2 . TRBV12-3/TRBV12-4 13 TGTGCCAGCAGTGCGCAGGATAAGGGGGAGCTGTTTTTT CASSAQDKGELFF
. TRBJ1-2 . TRBV27 15 TGTGCCAGCAGTCCCTCGACTGGAGCGGTTCGCGGCTACACCTTC CASSPSTGAVRGYTF
. TRBJ2-7 . TRBV10-3 14 TGTGCCATCTGCGAACGATACCCAACCCTCGAGCAGTACTTC CAICERYPTLEQYF
. TRBJ1-1 . TRBV27 15 TGTGCCAGCAGTTTATGGTCAGGGCTGAACACTGAAGCTTTCTTT CASSLWSGLNTEAFF
TRBD1 TRBJ1-5 . TRBV28 16 TGTGCCAGCAGTTTCATCGAGGGGGCGTCTCATCAGCCCCAGCATTTT CASSFIEGASHQPQHF
. TRBJ2-1 . TRBV5-4 15 TGTGCCAGCAGCTTGCCGGGAGAGGGTTTTGGGGAGCAGTTCTTC CASSLPGEGFGEQFF
. TRBJ2-5 . TRBV18 15 TGTGCCAGCTCCCACAGAGTAGAAGTCCCAGAGACCCAGTACTTC CASSHRVEVPETQYF
. TRBJ1-5 . TRBV4-3 13 TGCGCCAGCAGCCAAGATGCGGGATCGCCCCAGCATTTT CASSQDAGSPQHF
. TRBJ1-6 . TRBV18 15 TGTGCCAGCTCACCAGGCCCAGGGAGGAATTCACCCCTCCACTTT CASSPGPGRNSPLHF
. TRBJ1-5 few TRBV5-8 16 TGTGCCAGCAGCTGGCCCAGACCCTGGGGCAATCAGCCCCAGCATTTT CASSWPRPWGNQPQHF
. TRBJ1-6 few TRBV5-6 13 TGTGCCAGCAGCTTGACAGGAAATTCACCCCTCCACTTT CASSLTGNSPLHF
. TRBJ1-1 . TRBV6-5 14 TGTGCCAGCAGTTACTCGAGACAGAACACTGAAGCTTTCTTT CASSYSRQNTEAFF
. TRBJ2-1 . TRBV21-1 14 TGTGCCAGGGGCTGGGGGTTCCCCTACAATGAGCAGTTCTTC CARGWGFPYNEQFF
TRBD1 TRBJ2-5 . TRBV5-1 15 TGCGCCAGCAGCTTGGGGTCGCGACAGGGGGAGACCCAGTACTTC CASSLGSRQGETQYF
TRBD2 TRBJ2-1 . TRBV5-1 17 TGCGCCAGCAGCTCCGCTCCCCTAGCGGGAGGGCCCAATGAGCAGTTCTTC CASSSAPLAGGPNEQFF
. TRBJ1-2 few TRBV9 14 TGTGCCAGCAGCCAGACAGGACATAACTATGGCTACACCTTC CASSQTGHNYGYTF
. TRBJ2-2 . TRBV5-6 18 TGTGCCAGCAGCTTGGTAGGGTATACGGGTCCCTTCACCGGGGAGCTGTTTTTT CASSLVGYTGPFTGELFF
. TRBJ2-3 . TRBV7-2 12 TGTGCCAGCAGAGTGGGTACAGATACGCAGTATTTT CASRVGTDTQYF
. TRBJ2-5 . TRBV19 19 TGTGCCAGTAGTCTTACTGGTATGGGGGGCGCGGTAATTATGGAGACCCAGTACTTC CASSLTGMGGAVIMETQYF
. TRBJ1-5 . TRBV6-2/TRBV6-3 16 TGTGCCAGCAGTTCCCCCCCCACGTCTCCTAAACAGCCCCAGCATTTT CASSSPPTSPKQPQHF
. TRBJ2-1 . TRBV3-1/TRBV3-2 12 TGTGCCAGCAGCTTGGGCATCAATGAGCAGTTCTTC CASSLGINEQFF
. TRBJ1-1 . TRBV6-5 13 TGTGCCAGCAAAACCCAGTGGAACACTGAAGCTTTCTTT CASKTQWNTEAFF
. TRBJ1-5 . TRBV18 12 TGTGCCAGCTCACCGGGGGAGCAGCCCCAGCATTTT CASSPGEQPQHF
TRBD2 TRBJ2-5 . TRBV2 16 TGTGCCAGCAGTGACCGACTAGCGGCCGCGAGGGAGACCCAGTACTTC CASSDRLAAARETQYF
TRBD2 TRBJ2-3 . TRBV2 15 TGTGCCAGCAGTTGGACTAGCGGGGGGACAGATACGCAGTATTTT CASSWTSGGTDTQYF
TRBD1 TRBJ2-1 . TRBV27 13 TGTGCCAGCAGGGGACAGGGTAGCAATGAGCAGTTCTTC CASRGQGSNEQFF
TRBD1 TRBJ1-4 few TRBV7-2 15 TGTGCCAGCAGCTTAGCGGGACAGGGTGGTGAAAAACTGTTTTTT CASSLAGQGGEKLFF
TRBD1 TRBJ1-5 . TRBV7-2 16 TGTGCCAGCAGCTTAGGGGACAGGGTGAGCAATCAGCCCCAGCATTTT CASSLGDRVSNQPQHF